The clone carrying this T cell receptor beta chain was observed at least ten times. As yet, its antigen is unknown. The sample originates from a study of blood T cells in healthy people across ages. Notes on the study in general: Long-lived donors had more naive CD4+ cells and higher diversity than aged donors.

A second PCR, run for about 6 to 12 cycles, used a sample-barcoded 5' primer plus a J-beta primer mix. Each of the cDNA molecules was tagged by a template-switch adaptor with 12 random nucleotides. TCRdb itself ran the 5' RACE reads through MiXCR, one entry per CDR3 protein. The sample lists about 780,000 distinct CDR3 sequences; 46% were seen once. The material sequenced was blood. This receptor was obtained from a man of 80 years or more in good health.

The CDR3 DNA sequence: TGCAGTGCTAGAGATGGGGGTGGTAGCGGGAGGTCCTACAATGAGCAGTTCTTC. Translation: CSARDGGGSGRSYNEQFF. This chain joins TRBV20-1 and TRBJ2-1, with 10 nucleotides matching TRBD2. Germline V gene sequence: CDR1 DFQATT, CDR2 SNEGSKA (reference sequence). After removal of 0 bases from V and 1 base from J, the junction contained 9 bases not matched to a gene. The CDR3 is made up of 18 amino acids.